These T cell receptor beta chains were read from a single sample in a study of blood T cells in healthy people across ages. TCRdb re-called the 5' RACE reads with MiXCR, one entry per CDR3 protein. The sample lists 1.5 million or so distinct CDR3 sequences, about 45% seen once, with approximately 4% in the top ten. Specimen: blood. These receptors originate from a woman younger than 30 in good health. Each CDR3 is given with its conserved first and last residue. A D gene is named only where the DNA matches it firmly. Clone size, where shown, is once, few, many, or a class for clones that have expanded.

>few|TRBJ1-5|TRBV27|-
TGTGCCAGCAGTTTGCGAGGCAGGGCCTATAGCAATCAGCCCCAGCATTTT
CASSLRGRAYSNQPQHF
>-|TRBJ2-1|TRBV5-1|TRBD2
TGCGCCAGCAGCTTGGCAAGCGGGAGTTACTACAATGAGCAGTTCTTC
CASSLASGSYYNEQFF
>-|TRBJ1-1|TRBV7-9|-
TGTGCCAGCAGCCCTCCGACAGTATACACTGAAGCTTTCTTT
CASSPPTVYTEAFF
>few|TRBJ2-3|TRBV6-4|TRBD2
TGTGCCAGCAGTGACTCGAAAGCGGGGGGCCCCACAGATACGCAGTATTTT
CASSDSKAGGPTDTQYF
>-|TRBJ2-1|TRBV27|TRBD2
TGTGCCAGGGGGATTTGGGGACTAGCGGGGGGTCTATTGTACAATGAGCAGTTCTTC
CARGIWGLAGGLLYNEQFF
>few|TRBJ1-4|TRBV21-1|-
TGTGCCAGCAGCAATCTAACCAGACTGAATGAAAAACTGTTTTTT
CASSNLTRLNEKLFF
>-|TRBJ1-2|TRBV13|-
TGTGCCAGCAGCTTAGGACAGCGAGTCTATGGCTACACCTTC
CASSLGQRVYGYTF
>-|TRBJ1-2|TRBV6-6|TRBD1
TGTGCCAGCAGCCACGACAGGGGGGGAGACTATGGCTACACCTTC
CASSHDRGGDYGYTF
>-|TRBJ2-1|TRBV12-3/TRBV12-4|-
TGTGCCAGCAGTTTTGACGTGAATGAGCAGTTCTTC
CASSFDVNEQFF
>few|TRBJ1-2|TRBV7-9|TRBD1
TGTGCCAGCAGCTTACGACAGGGGGAGGATGGCTACACCTTC
CASSLRQGEDGYTF
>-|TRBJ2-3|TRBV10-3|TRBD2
TGTGCCATCCAAGGACTAGCGGGCGGGGATACGCAGTATTTT
CAIQGLAGGDTQYF
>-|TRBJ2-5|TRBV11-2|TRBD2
TGTGCCAGCAGCTTAGATCCAGCGGGGGCCAGAGCGGGGAATGAGCAGTACTTC
CASSLDPAGARAGNEQYF
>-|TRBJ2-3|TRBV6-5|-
TGTGCCAGTTCAACTGTGGGGGGGCCCCCAGATACGCAGTATTTT
CASSTVGGPPDTQYF
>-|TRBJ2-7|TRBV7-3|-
TGTGCCAGCAGCTTTGAGAGGGGACCCTACAATGAGCAGTACTTC
CASSFERGPYNEQYF
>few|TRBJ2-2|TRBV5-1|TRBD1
TGCGCCAGTGTACCCAGGGGGCATACCGGGGAGCTGTTTTTT
CASVPRGHTGELFF
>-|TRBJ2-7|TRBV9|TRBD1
TGTGCCAGCAGCCCTGGGGGACAGTCCTACGAGCAGTACTTC
CASSPGGQSYEQYF
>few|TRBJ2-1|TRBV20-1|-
TGCAGTGCTAGTAGGTTCAATGAGCAGTTCTTC
CSASRFNEQFF
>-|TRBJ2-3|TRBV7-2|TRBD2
TGTGCCAGCAGCTTATTGCGACTAGCGGGGGGGCCAGATACGCAGTATTTT
CASSLLRLAGGPDTQYF
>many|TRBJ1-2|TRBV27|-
TGTGCCAGCAGTCCCCTCGGGCAGTATGGCTACACCTTC
CASSPLGQYGYTF
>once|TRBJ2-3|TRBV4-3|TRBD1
TGCGCCAGCAGCCAAGCACTTGATTTGACAGGGGGGGACACAGATACGCAGTATTTT
CASSQALDLTGGDTDTQYF
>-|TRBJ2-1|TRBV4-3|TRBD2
TGCGCCAGCAGCCTAGCTTGGACTAGCGACTCCTACAATGAGCAGTTCTTC
CASSLAWTSDSYNEQFF
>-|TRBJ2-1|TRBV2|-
TGTGCCAGCAGTGAACTTCTTCCTACCAATGAGCAGTTCTTC
CASSELLPTNEQFF
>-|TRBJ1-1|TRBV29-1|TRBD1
TGCAGCGCAGACACGACAGGGCTCGGCACTGAAGCTTTCTTT
CSADTTGLGTEAFF
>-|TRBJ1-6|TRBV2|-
TGTGCCAGCAGTGAGCAGGGGAATTCACCCCTCCACTTT
CASSEQGNSPLHF
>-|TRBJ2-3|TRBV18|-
TGTGCCAGCTCACCACCCAACAGGGAGACAGATACGCAGTATTTT
CASSPPNRETDTQYF
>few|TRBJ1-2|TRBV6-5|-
TGTGCCAGTTACTCCGGACCCTATGGCTACACCTTC
CASYSGPYGYTF
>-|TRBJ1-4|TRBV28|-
TGTGCCAGCAGTTTCCGGCCGACACTGCCTAATGAAAAACTGTTTTTT
CASSFRPTLPNEKLFF
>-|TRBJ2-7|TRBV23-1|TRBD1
TGCGCCAGCAGTCACCCGACAGGGGTTCGGTACAATGAGCAGTACTTC
CASSHPTGVRYNEQYF
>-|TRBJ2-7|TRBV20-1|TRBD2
TGCAGTGCTAGTAGCGGGACTAGTATTTTAGTCTACGAGCAGTACTTC
CSASSGTSILVYEQYF